This is a list of T cell receptor beta chains from one sample in a study of shared clonotypes between healthy human individuals. Assay: immunoSEQ multiplex PCR; the TCRdb copy retains only in-frame clones and omits some. The sample comprises about 2.1 million clones, just over 90% of which are singletons, and over 1.5% rests with the top ten. The material sequenced was naive CD8+ T cells from PBMCs. These receptors were collected from a man between 18 and 35 years old in good health. Some clones in this sample may be carry-over from other donors' samples. Both conserved end residues are part of each CDR3. The D gene is left open where the match is weak. Size tells how often a clone was seen (once, few, many) or the class of an expanded clone, and some rows leave it out.

d_call j_call clone_size v_call cdr3_nt cdr3_aa
TRBD2 TRBJ2-7 - TRBV15 TGTGCCACCAGCGATAACCTGGGACTAGTGTCCTACGAGCAGTACTTC CATSDNLGLVSYEQYF
TRBD2 TRBJ2-3 - TRBV5-4 TGTGCCAGCAGCCTGTTTCTGCGGGAGATCTCAGATACGCAGTATTTT CASSLFLREISDTQYF
- TRBJ1-1 - TRBV28 TGTGCCAGCAGTTTATCCCCGGGAAGGAGGGTGGGGTCTGAAGCTTTCTTT CASSLSPGRRVGSEAFF
TRBD1 TRBJ2-1 - TRBV5-4 TGTGCCAGCAGGTTAACAGGGGGCTCCTACAATGAGCAGTTCTTC CASRLTGGSYNEQFF
- TRBJ1-2 - TRBV5-1 TGCGCCAGCAGCTCGACCTCGGCAGACGGGTACTATGGCTACACCTTC CASSSTSADGYYGYTF
- TRBJ1-1 - TRBV9 TGTGCCAGCAGCGTAGGGAGGGGCAGGATCGGGAACACTGAAGCTTTCTTT CASSVGRGRIGNTEAFF
TRBD2 TRBJ2-7 once TRBV7-9 TGTGCCAGCAGCTCTAGTAGCGGGAGGGCCCCCTACGAGCAGTACTTC CASSSSSGRAPYEQYF
- TRBJ2-1 - TRBV4-1 TGCGCCAGCAGCCAAGTGGGGCTCGGGAATGAGCAGTTCTTC CASSQVGLGNEQFF
TRBD1 TRBJ2-1 - TRBV6-1 TGTGCCAGCAGGTTGACAGGGAATGGCCATGAGCAGTTCTTC CASRLTGNGHEQFF
TRBD1 TRBJ1-4 - TRBV27 TGTGCCAGCAGGGGGACAGGTCCGGACAATGAAAAACTGTTTTTT CASRGTGPDNEKLFF
- TRBJ2-4 few TRBV14 TGTGCCAGCAGCCCAGGCTCGGGCAGGGGAAACATTCAGTACTTC CASSPGSGRGNIQYF
- TRBJ2-5 - TRBV13 TGTGCCAGCAGCTTAATGGCTGACATCCAAGAGACCCAGTACTTC CASSLMADIQETQYF
- TRBJ1-3 - TRBV5-4 TGTGCCAGCACCGGGACGGCTGGAAACACCATATATTTT CASTGTAGNTIYF
- TRBJ2-1 - TRBV7-9 TGTGCCAGCAGCTTAGCCCTCCTCGCGGAGCAGTTCTTC CASSLALLAEQFF
TRBD2 TRBJ2-1 - TRBV29-1 TGCAGCGGAGACGGGGGGTCCCCGAGCTCCTACAATGAGCAGTTCTTC CSGDGGSPSSYNEQFF
- TRBJ2-1 - TRBV10-1 TGCGCCAGCAGTGAGTCCGGGGGTCGTACCTCCTACAATGAGCAGTTCTTC CASSESGGRTSYNEQFF
- TRBJ1-2 - TRBV5-1 TGCGCCAGCAGCCCCGACGGTAGTCCCTCTATCTATGGCTACACCTTC CASSPDGSPSIYGYTF
- TRBJ1-1 - TRBV5-1 TGCGCCAGCAGCCCTGGTATGGGCACTGAAGCTTTCTTT CASSPGMGTEAFF
- TRBJ2-1 - TRBV12-5 TGTGCTAGTGGTTTCGGTTACAATGAGCAGTTCTTC CASGFGYNEQFF
- TRBJ2-3 - TRBV6-5 TGTGCCAGCAGTTACTCGCCGGAGGAAGGAACAGATACGCAGTATTTT CASSYSPEEGTDTQYF
- TRBJ2-3 - TRBV11-2 TGTGCCAGCAGCTCCCTGGTTCCGGCGGGTACGCAGTATTTT CASSSLVPAGTQYF
TRBD2 TRBJ2-2 - TRBV14 TGTGCCAGCAGCCAAGACCGGCGGGGGATCACCGGGGAGCTGTTTTTT CASSQDRRGITGELFF
TRBD2 TRBJ2-2 few TRBV5-1 TGCGCCAGCAGCTCCCTTAGCGGGACAAACACCGGGGAGCTGTTTTTT CASSSLSGTNTGELFF
- TRBJ2-1 - TRBV29-1 TGCAGCGTTGGGCCCCCTGAGCAGTTCTTC CSVGPPEQFF
- TRBJ1-1 - TRBV7-8 TGTGCCAGCAGCTTAGTCGACCCACAGACCAACACTGAAGCTTTCTTT CASSLVDPQTNTEAFF
- TRBJ2-7 - TRBV11-2 TGTGCCAGCAGCTCACGACAGGGCGGGACCTACGAGCAGTACTTC CASSSRQGGTYEQYF
- TRBJ2-5 - TRBV18 TGTGCCAGCTCACCACTTAAAGAGACCCAGTACTTC CASSPLKETQYF
- TRBJ1-2 once TRBV28 TGTGCCAGCAGTTTAGTCGTCGGTAACTATGGCTACACCTTC CASSLVVGNYGYTF
- TRBJ2-7 - TRBV28 TGTGCCAGCAGTTTACCCAACAGGGATGAGCAGTACTTC CASSLPNRDEQYF
TRBD2 TRBJ2-7 - TRBV27 TGTGCCAGCAGTTTAACTAGCGGGAGCTACGAGCAGTACTTC CASSLTSGSYEQYF
- TRBJ2-5 - TRBV7-9 TGTGCCAGCAGCTTCCCCGCGGCTGCAATCCCCCAAGAGACCCAGTACTTC CASSFPAAAIPQETQYF
- TRBJ2-3 - TRBV5-1 TGCGCCAGCAACATGGTCCAGATAGCGGAAGAGGTGGGGACCCCGGGTGATACGCAGTATTTT CASNMVQIAEEVGTPGDTQYF
TRBD2 TRBJ2-7 - TRBV7-6 TGTGCCAGCAGCCATCATCTAGCGGGAGGTCGAGAGGGATACGAGCAGTACTTC CASSHHLAGGREGYEQYF
- TRBJ1-1 - TRBV4-3 TGCGCCAGCAGCCAAGAGGGCAGGGAGGCTTTCTTT CASSQEGREAFF
- TRBJ2-7 - TRBV7-9 TGTGCCAGCAGCAAGGGTCTCGAGCAGTACTTC CASSKGLEQYF
TRBD1 TRBJ1-2 - TRBV10-3 TGTGCCATCAGTCCCGGGACAGCACACTATGGCTACACCTTC CAISPGTAHYGYTF
TRBD1 TRBJ1-1 - TRBV10-2 TGCGCCAGCAGTGAGTCGAGTATATCAGGGGGGACCACTGAAGCTTTCTTT CASSESSISGGTTEAFF
- TRBJ2-1 - TRBV7-3 TGTGCCAGCAGCTTAACGGGAGGGGGCTCAGGGAATGAGCAGTTCTTC CASSLTGGGSGNEQFF
- TRBJ1-2 - TRBV28 TGTGCCAGCAGCCGGACACGTTATGGCTACACCTTC CASSRTRYGYTF
TRBD1 TRBJ1-2 - TRBV9 TGTGCCAGCAGCGCATTCCAGGGGGTAAATTATGGCTACACCTTC CASSAFQGVNYGYTF
TRBD1 TRBJ1-4 - TRBV19 TGTGCCAGTAGTATGGACAGGTCAGGAGAAAAACTGTTTTTT CASSMDRSGEKLFF
TRBD1 TRBJ2-3 - TRBV29-1 TGCAGCGTTGAAGATCCGGTACAGGGGCACACAGATACGCAGTATTTT CSVEDPVQGHTDTQYF
TRBD2 TRBJ2-7 - TRBV19 TGTGCCAGTGGGCTAGCGGGCCTCACCTACGAGCAGTACTTC CASGLAGLTYEQYF
- TRBJ2-7 - TRBV5-1 TGCGCCAGCACCCAAGGTCTCCAGCGCCCTTTTAGCGAGCAGTACTTC CASTQGLQRPFSEQYF
- TRBJ1-6 - TRBV9 TGTGCCAGCAGCGTTAATAGTCGGCATCCCCTCCACTTT CASSVNSRHPLHF
TRBD2 TRBJ2-2 - TRBV27 TGTGCCAGCAGTTTTCTAGCGGGAGTCTTAGGCACCGGGGAGCTGTTTTTT CASSFLAGVLGTGELFF